This is a list of T cell receptor beta chains from one sample in a study of immune evolution from preneoplasia to lung adenocarcinoma. Sequenced by immunoSEQ multiplex PCR; TCRdb stores in-frame clones only, minus some. The sample yields thousands of clones, roughly 73% seen once. The sequencing input was FFPE adjacent normal lung tissue. The receptors derive from a person aged 55 to 79 with lung adenocarcinoma. The CDR3 runs from the conserved cysteine through the conserved F or W. D genes are given only for firm matches. Size values are once, few and many counts, or a class for expanded clones, and some rows have none.

abundance,j_gene,d_gene,v_gene,CDR3nt,CDR3aa
-,TRBJ2-3,TRBD1,TRBV5-6,TGTGCCAGCAGCCGGACAGGGTTGGTCACAGATACGCAGTATTTT,CASSRTGLVTDTQYF
-,TRBJ2-5,TRBD2,TRBV4-1,TGCGCCAGCAGCCAAAAATCTAGCGGGAGGGTTGAGACCCAGTACTTC,CASSQKSSGRVETQYF
few,TRBJ1-2,TRBD1,TRBV6-6,TGTGCCAGCAGTGAGGGGGCGACGGGCTACACCTTC,CASSEGATGYTF
few,TRBJ1-5,-,TRBV4-2,TGTGCCAGCAGCCAAGTTGCGGGAACCGACCAGCCCCAGCATTTT,CASSQVAGTDQPQHF
-,TRBJ2-7,TRBD2,TRBV7-4,TGTGCCACATCCCTAGGACTAGCGCAAACCTACGAGCAGTACTTC,CATSLGLAQTYEQYF
-,TRBJ2-5,-,TRBV7-3,TGTGCCAGCAGCTTAATGGGGTTAGGGGCTCAAGAGACCCAGTACTTC,CASSLMGLGAQETQYF
-,TRBJ2-7,-,TRBV6-1,TGTGCCAGCAGCGGGACTGTCGGAATCTACGAGCAGTACTTC,CASSGTVGIYEQYF
-,TRBJ2-1,-,TRBV27,TGTGCCAGCAGTCGTGGACGTGTCTGGCTCTTC,CASSRGRVWLF
-,TRBJ2-7,TRBD2,TRBV19,TGTGCCAGCGCCCGGTTCAGCGGGAATCAACTCGAGGGCGAGCAGTACTTC,CASARFSGNQLEGEQYF
-,TRBJ2-7,TRBD2,TRBV7-6,TGTGCCAGCAGCTTAGCTGCTAGCGGGAGTGAGATAGGCGAGCAGTACTTC,CASSLAASGSEIGEQYF
-,TRBJ1-3,-,TRBV2,TGTGCCAGCACGAGCTTCTCTGGAAACACCATATATTTT,CASTSFSGNTIYF
-,TRBJ1-2,-,TRBV21-1,TGTGCCAGCAGCACCAGATCGGAAGGGGCCCCAAACTATGGCTACACCTTC,CASSTRSEGAPNYGYTF
-,TRBJ2-7,-,TRBV2,TGTGCCAGCAGTGACAGTTTGGTCAGGGGACACGAGCAGTACTTC,CASSDSLVRGHEQYF
-,TRBJ1-1,TRBD1,TRBV27,TGTGCCAGCAGGATTTCCCCGGACAGGGCGATGAACACTGAAGCTTTCTTT,CASRISPDRAMNTEAFF
-,TRBJ1-5,-,TRBV30,TGTGCCTGGAGTCCCCAACCCAATCAGCCCCAGCATTTT,CAWSPQPNQPQHF
-,TRBJ1-5,-,TRBV7-8,TGTGCCAGCAGCTTAGCCCGGGGATACAATCAGCCCCAGCATTTT,CASSLARGYNQPQHF
-,TRBJ2-7,-,TRBV6-6,TGTGCCAGCAGTCTGGGGGGCCCAACCTACGAGCAGTACTTC,CASSLGGPTYEQYF
-,TRBJ1-2,-,TRBV7-9,TGTGCCAGCAGCAGTCCGGGGGAGGGCTATGGCTACACCTTC,CASSSPGEGYGYTF
-,TRBJ1-3,TRBD1,TRBV7-9,TGTGCCAGCAGCGCGACAGGGTCGGGAAACACCATATATTTT,CASSATGSGNTIYF
-,TRBJ1-2,-,TRBV6-5,TGTGCCAGCAGTTACTCTAACCGTAACGGAGGCTACACCTTC,CASSYSNRNGGYTF
-,TRBJ1-1,TRBD1,TRBV7-9,TGTGCCAGCAGCTTTGGGACAGGGGGCAATGAAGCTTTCTTT,CASSFGTGGNEAFF
-,TRBJ1-1,TRBD1,TRBV12-5,TGTGCTAGTGGTCCACAGGGGTGGAGTGAAGCTTTCTTT,CASGPQGWSEAFF
-,TRBJ1-1,-,TRBV7-3,TGTGCCAGCAGCGCCACGGTTGGGGACACTGAAGTTTTCTTT,CASSATVGDTEVFF
once,TRBJ1-1,TRBD1,TRBV12-5,TGTGCTAGTGGTTTGGGACAGGGTCAAGCTTTCTTT,CASGLGQGQAFF
once,TRBJ2-5,TRBD2,TRBV18,TGTGCCAGCTCACCCCGGACTAGCGGGCTGGGAGAGACCCAGTACTTC,CASSPRTSGLGETQYF
-,TRBJ2-1,TRBD2,TRBV6-1,TGTGCCAGCAGCGTAATTAGCGGGAGTCCCAATGAGCAGTTCTTC,CASSVISGSPNEQFF
-,TRBJ1-2,-,TRBV6-5,TGTGCCAGCAGTTACTCGAGTGGTCATCCGGGGACCTTC,CASSYSSGHPGTF
-,TRBJ2-3,TRBD2,TRBV27,TGTGCCAGCAGTCCGTGGACTAGAAACACAGATACGCAGTATTTT,CASSPWTRNTDTQYF
-,TRBJ2-2,-,TRBV5-4,TGTGCCAGCAGCTTGGAGCTAGCTGGGAACACCGGGGAGCTGTTTTTT,CASSLELAGNTGELFF